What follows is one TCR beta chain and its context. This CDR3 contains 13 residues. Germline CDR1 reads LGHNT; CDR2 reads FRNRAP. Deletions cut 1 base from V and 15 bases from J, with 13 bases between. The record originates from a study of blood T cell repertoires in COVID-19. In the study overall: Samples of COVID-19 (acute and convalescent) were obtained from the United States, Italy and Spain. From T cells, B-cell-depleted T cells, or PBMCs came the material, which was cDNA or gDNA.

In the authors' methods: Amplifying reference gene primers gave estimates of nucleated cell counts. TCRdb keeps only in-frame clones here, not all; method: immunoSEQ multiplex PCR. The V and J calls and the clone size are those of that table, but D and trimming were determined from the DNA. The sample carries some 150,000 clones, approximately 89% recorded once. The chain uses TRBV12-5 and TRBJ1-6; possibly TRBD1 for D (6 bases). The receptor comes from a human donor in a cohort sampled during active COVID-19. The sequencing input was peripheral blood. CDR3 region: CASGLDGQTVLHF. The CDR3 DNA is TGTGCTAGTGGTTTGGACGGACAGACCGTCCTCCACTTT.